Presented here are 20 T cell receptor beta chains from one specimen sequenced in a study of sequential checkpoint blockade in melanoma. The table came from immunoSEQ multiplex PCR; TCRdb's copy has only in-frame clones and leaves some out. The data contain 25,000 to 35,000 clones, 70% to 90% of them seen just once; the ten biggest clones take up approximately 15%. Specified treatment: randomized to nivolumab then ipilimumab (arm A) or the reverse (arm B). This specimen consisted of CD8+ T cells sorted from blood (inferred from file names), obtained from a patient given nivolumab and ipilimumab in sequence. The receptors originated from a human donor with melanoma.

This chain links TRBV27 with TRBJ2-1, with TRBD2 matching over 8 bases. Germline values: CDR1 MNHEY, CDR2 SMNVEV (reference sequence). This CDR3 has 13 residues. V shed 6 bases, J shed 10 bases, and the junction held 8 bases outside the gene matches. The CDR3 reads CASSPTLAGEQFF. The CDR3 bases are TGTGCCAGCAGCCCCACTTTAGCGGGGGAGCAGTTCTTC.

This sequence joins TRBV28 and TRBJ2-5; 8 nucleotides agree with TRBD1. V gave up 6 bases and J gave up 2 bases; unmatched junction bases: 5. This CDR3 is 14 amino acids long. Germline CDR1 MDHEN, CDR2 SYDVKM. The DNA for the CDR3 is TGTGCCAGCAGAGGACAGGGAAAACAAGAGACCCAGTACTTC. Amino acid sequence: CASRGQGKQETQYF.

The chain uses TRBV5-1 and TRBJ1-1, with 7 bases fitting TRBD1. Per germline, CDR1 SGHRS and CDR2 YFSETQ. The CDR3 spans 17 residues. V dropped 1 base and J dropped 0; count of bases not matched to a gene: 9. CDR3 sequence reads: CASSLRALTGMNTEAFF. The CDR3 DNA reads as TGCGCCAGCAGCTTGAGGGCTTTGACAGGGATGAACACTGAAGCTTTCTTT.

DNA for the CDR3: TGTGCCAGCAGCCCTACAGGGGATCAGCCCCAGCATTTT. This gives the protein CASSPTGDQPQHF. This chain links TRBV7-2 with TRBJ1-5, with 7 bases identical to TRBD1. Germline values: CDR1 SGHTA, CDR2 FQGNSA. CDR3 length: 13 amino acids. Trimming at V came to 5 bases and at J to 5 bases, leaving 3 bases not matched to a gene.

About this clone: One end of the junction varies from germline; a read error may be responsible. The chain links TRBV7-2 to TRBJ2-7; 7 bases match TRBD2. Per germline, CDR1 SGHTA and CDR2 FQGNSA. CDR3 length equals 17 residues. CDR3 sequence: CASTLGPASGGSYEQYF. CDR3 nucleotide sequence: TGTGCCAGCACCTTAGGACCTGCTAGCGGAGGATCCTACGAGCAGTACTTC.

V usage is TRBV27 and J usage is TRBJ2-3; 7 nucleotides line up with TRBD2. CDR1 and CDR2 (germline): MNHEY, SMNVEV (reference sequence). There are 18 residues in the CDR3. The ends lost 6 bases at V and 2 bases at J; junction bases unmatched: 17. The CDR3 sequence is CASRRLGPSGTHTDTQYF. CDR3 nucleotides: TGTGCCAGCAGAAGGTTGGGGCCAAGCGGGACTCACACAGATACGCAGTATTTT.

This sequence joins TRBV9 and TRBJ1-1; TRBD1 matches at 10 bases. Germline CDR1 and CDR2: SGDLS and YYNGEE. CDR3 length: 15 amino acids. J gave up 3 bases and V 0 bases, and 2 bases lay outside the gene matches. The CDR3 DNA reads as TGTGCCAGCAGCGTAGTTGGACAGGGGGACACTGAAGCTTTCTTT. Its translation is CASSVVGQGDTEAFF.

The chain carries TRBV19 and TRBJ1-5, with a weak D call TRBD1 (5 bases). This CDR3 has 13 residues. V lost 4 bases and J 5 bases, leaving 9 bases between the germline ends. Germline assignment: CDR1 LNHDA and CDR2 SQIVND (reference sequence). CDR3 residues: CASSRGSHQPQHF. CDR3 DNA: TGTGCCAGTAGTAGGGGCAGCCATCAGCCCCAGCATTTT.

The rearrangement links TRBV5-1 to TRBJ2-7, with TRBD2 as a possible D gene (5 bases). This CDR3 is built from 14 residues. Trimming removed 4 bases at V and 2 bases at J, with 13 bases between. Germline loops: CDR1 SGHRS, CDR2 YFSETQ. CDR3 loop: CASSAYSGAYEQYV. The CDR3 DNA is TGCGCCAGCAGCGCGTACAGCGGCGCCTACGAGCAGTACGTC.

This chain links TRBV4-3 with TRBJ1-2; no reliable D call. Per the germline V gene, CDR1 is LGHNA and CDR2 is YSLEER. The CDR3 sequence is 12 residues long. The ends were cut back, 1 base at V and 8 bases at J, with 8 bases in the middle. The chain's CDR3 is CASSQGVRGYTF. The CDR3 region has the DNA TGCGCCAGCAGCCAAGGAGTTCGAGGCTACACCTTC.

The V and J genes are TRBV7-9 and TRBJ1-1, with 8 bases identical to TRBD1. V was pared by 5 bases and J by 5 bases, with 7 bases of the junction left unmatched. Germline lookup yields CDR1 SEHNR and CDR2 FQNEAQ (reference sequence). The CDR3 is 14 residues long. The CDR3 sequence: CASSPVTGVTEAFF. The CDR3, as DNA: TGTGCCAGCAGCCCCGTGACAGGGGTAACTGAAGCTTTCTTT.

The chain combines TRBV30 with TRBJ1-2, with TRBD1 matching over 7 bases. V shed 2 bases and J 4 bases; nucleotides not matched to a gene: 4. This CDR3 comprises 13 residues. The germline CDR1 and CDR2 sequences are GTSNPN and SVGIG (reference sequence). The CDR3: CAWSSQGVYGYTF. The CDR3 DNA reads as TGTGCCTGGAGTAGTCAGGGGGTCTATGGCTACACCTTC.

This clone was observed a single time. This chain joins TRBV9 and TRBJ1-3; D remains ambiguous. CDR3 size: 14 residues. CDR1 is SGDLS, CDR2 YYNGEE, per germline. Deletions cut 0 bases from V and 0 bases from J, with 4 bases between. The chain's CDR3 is CASSVAGSGNTIYF. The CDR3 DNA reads TGTGCCAGCAGCGTAGCGGGCTCTGGAAACACCATATATTTT.

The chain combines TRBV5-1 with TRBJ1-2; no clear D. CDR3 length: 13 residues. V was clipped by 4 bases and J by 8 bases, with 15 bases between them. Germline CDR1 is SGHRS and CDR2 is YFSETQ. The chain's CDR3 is CASSLDPLRGYTF. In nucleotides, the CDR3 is TGCGCCAGCAGCCTTGACCCGTTGCGGGGCTACACCTTC.

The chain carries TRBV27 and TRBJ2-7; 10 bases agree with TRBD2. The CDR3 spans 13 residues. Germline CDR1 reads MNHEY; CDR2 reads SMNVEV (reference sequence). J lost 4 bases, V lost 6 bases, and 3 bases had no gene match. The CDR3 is CASRGLAAYEQYF. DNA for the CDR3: TGTGCCAGCAGAGGACTAGCGGCATACGAGCAGTACTTC.

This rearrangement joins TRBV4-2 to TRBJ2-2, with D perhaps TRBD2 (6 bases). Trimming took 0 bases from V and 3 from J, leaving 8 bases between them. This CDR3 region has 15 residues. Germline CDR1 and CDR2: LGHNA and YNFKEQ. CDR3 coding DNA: TGTGCCAGCAGCCAAGAGGCGGGGTACACCGGGGAGCTGTTTTTT. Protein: CASSQEAGYTGELFF.

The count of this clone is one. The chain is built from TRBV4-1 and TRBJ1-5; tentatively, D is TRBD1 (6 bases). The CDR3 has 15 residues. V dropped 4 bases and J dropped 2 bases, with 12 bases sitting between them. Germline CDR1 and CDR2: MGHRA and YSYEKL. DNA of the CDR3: TGCGCCAGCAGCCCGGGACAATTGGGCAATCAGCCCCAGCATTTT. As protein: CASSPGQLGNQPQHF.

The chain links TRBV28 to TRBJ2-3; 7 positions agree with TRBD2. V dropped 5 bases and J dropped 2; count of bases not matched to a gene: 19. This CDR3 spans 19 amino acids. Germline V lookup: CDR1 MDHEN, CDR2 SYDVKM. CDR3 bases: TGTGCCAGCAGTCCATCCTCCCCACGGAGGGAGGGAAACACAGATACGCAGTATTTT. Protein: CASSPSSPRREGNTDTQYF.

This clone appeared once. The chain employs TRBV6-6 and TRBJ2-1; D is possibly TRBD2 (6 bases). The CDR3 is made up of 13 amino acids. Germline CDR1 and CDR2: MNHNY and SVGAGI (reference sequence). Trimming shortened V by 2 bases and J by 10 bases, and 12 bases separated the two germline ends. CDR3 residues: CASSYAGSVEQFF. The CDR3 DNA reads TGTGCCAGCAGTTACGCCGGGAGTGTGGAGCAGTTCTTC.

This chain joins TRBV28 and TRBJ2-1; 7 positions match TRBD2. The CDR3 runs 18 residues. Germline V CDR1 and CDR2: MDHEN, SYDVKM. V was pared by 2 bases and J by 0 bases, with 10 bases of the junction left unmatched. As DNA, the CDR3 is TGTGCCAGCAGTTTAGGCCTAGCGGTACCGGCCTCCTACAATGAGCAGTTCTTC. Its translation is CASSLGLAVPASYNEQFF.